This T cell receptor (beta chain) emerged from a study of blood T cell repertoires in COVID-19. Repertoires were generated with immunoSEQ multiplex PCR, while TCRdb's copy carries only in-frame clones and drops some. The profile shows more than 95,000 clones, about 79% of them singletons. V was cut by 5 bases and J by 6 bases, with 13 bases left in between. This CDR3 contains 14 residues. From germline, CDR1 is LGHDT and CDR2 YNNKEL (reference sequence). The specimen was peripheral blood. The source is a woman aged 80 or over with active or convalescent COVID-19. The V and J genes are TRBV3-1 (or the pseudogene TRBV3-2) and TRBJ1-4, with D perhaps TRBD1 (5 bases). The DNA for the CDR3 is TGTGCCAGCAGCTCTAGGGCAGGGTATGAAAAACTGTTTTTT. Its protein is CASSSRAGYEKLFF.